The 5 T cell receptor beta chains in this list originate from one sample, sequenced in a study of CD8+CD57+ T cells in acquired aplastic anemia. The template used for profiling TCR beta VDJ and CDR3 was genomic DNA. TCRdb passed the reads through MiXCR, listing each CDR3 protein once. The sample has 130,000 or so distinct CDR3 sequences; approximately 50% are singletons. All patients picked for sequencing had shown, by flow cytometry, an expansion of CD8+CD57+ cells. Source material: sorted CD4+, CD8+, or CD8+CD57+ T cells (not recorded which) from PBMCs. The receptors here all came from a human donor with aplastic anemia.

This clonotype was detected ten times or more. The chain uses TRBV7-9 and TRBJ2-5; D is ambiguous. The germline V gene encodes CDR1 SEHNR and CDR2 FQNEAQ (reference sequence). The CDR3 covers 9 residues. Trimming stripped 10 bases from V and 5 bases from J, with 5 bases between. CDR3 in amino acids: CATRETQYF. The DNA for the CDR3 is TGTGCCACCCGGGAGACCCAGTACTTC.

This clonotype was recorded only once. The gene calls are TRBV12-3 or TRBV12-4 and TRBJ2-5; D gene uncertain. Trimming removed 6 bases from V and 1 base from J, with 18 bases in between. This CDR3 comprises 16 residues. The CDR3 DNA sequence: TGTGCCAGCAGCCCTCACACAGCCGGTTCCCAAGAGACCCAGTACTTC. Protein: CASSPHTAGSQETQYF.

The sample holds a few counts of this clonotype. The CDR3 region is CASSLSIGTDTQYF. For the CDR3, the DNA is TGTGCCAGCAGTTTATCGATTGGCACAGATACGCAGTATTTT. V is TRBV27 and J is TRBJ2-3; D remains unclear. Trimming pared 0 bases from V and 1 base from J, leaving 5 bases between. Germline V gene data show CDR1 as MNHEY and CDR2 as SMNVEV (reference sequence). The CDR3 extends over 14 amino acids.

This clonotype appeared a single time. The chain carries TRBV13 and TRBJ2-7; 9 bases fit TRBD2. The CDR3 is made up of 17 amino acids. Trimming cost V 5 bases and J 1 base; bases outside gene matches: 12. Germline lookup yields CDR1 PRHDT and CDR2 FYEKMQ (reference sequence). DNA of the CDR3: TGTGCCAGCAGCCTCCCCTTGGGGCTAGCGGGATCCTACGAGCAGTACTTC. Its translation: CASSLPLGLAGSYEQYF.

This clonotype was counted only a few times. The chain has TRBV10-3 and TRBJ1-2, with unresolved D. V was cut by 2 bases and J by 7 bases, with 14 bases left in between. Germline CDR1 reads ENHRY; CDR2 reads SYGVKD. The CDR3 has 14 residues. CDR3 amino acids: CAISELGSVSGYTF. CDR3 coding DNA: TGTGCCATCAGTGAGCTGGGCAGTGTTTCTGGCTACACCTTC.